One T cell receptor (beta chain) is described in this entry. What it binds is not known. The record originates from a study of cytomegalovirus exposure and HLA in healthy donors. Regarding the study as a whole: In the roughly 120 validation repertoires, a later analysis found that first-cohort TCR clusters tended to co-occur. Most TCR sequences were uncommon, yet certain public TCRs appeared in many donors.

The ends were cut back, 5 bases at V and 0 bases at J, with 16 bases in the middle. This CDR3 comprises 16 residues. Per germline, CDR1 SGHTA and CDR2 FQGNSA. Generated by immunoSEQ multiplex PCR, the TCRdb table keeps only in-frame clones and is missing some. This sample yields a few hundred thousand clones, of which about 86% are seen a single time; about 1% belongs to the top ten. This rearrangement joins TRBV7-2 to TRBJ1-2; D gene ambiguous. This TCR was recovered from a woman aged 18-29 years in good health and CMV-seronegative. Sequencing input: PBMCs. The CDR3 nucleotides read TGTGCCAGCAGCGATCGCGCCGGGGATCCTAACTATGGCTACACCTTC. Translating gives CASSDRAGDPNYGYTF.